The 11 T cell receptor beta chains given below trace back to one sample, sequenced in a study of control samples from healthy donors and cancer patients. Here immunoSEQ multiplex PCR was the method, and the copy in TCRdb shows in-frame clones only, minus some. The table includes about 130,000 clones, 70% to 90% detected once. The material sequenced was blood. The receptors stem from a man aged 50 to 60 in good health.

This clone showed up just once. V usage is TRBV28 and J usage is TRBJ2-3; 10 bases fit TRBD1. Per germline, CDR1 MDHEN and CDR2 SYDVKM. V was pared by 3 bases and J by 4 bases, with 16 bases of the junction left unmatched. The CDR3 spans 19 residues. In DNA, the CDR3 is TGTGCCAGCAGTTTCCCCACCGGGACAGGGGCTTCGGGGGCAGATACGCAGTATTTT. As protein: CASSFPTGTGASGADTQYF. Together with reference TRBV28 and TRBJ2-3, the CDR3 gives the full variable domain: DVKVTQSSRYLVKRTGEKVFLECVQDMDHENMFWYRQDPGLGLRLIYFSYDVKMKEKGDIPEGYSVSREKKERFSLILESASTNQTSMYLCASSFPTGTGASGADTQYFGPGTRLTVL.

This chain connects TRBV5-1 to TRBJ2-1; 11 nucleotides align to TRBD2. The V gene end was trimmed by 4 bases and the J gene end by 4 bases; junction bases not matched to a gene: 7. The CDR3 runs 16 residues. CDR1 SGHRS and CDR2 YFSETQ come from the germline V gene. In DNA, the CDR3 is TGCGCCAGCAGCGGGCGACTAGCGGGGAATTACAATGAGCAGTTCTTC. Translating it yields CASSGRLAGNYNEQFF.

This clone was seen only once. The chain is built from TRBV1 and TRBJ2-5; the table's TRBD2 call for D was not verified on the DNA. TRBV1 is a known pseudogene. The CDR3 is 15 amino acids. CDR3: CTSSQDHSWQETQYF. The CDR3 nucleotides are TGCACCAGCAGCCAAGATCATAGCTGGCAAGAGACCCAGTACTTC.

V is TRBV3-1 (or the pseudogene TRBV3-2) and J is TRBJ2-5; 7 bases map to TRBD2. The CDR3 runs to 13 residues. The junction had 2 bases not matched to a gene; V was cut back by 4 bases and J by 3 bases. CDR1 LGHDT and CDR2 YNNKEL come from the germline V gene (reference sequence). The CDR3 DNA is TGTGCCAGCAGCCGGGCGGGGGAAGAGACCCAGTACTTC. As protein: CASSRAGEETQYF.

The CDR3 nucleotides are TGTGCCAGCAGACCCGAGACGAGGGCTGAAGCTTTCTTT. This sequence encodes CASRPETRAEAFF. The chain links TRBV2 to TRBJ1-1; D is uncertain. The V and J ends lost 6 bases and 6 bases respectively, with 14 bases between them. Germline CDR1 and CDR2: SNHLY and FYNNEI. The CDR3 length is 13 residues.

This chain uses TRBV2 with TRBJ2-7, with D hard to call. The V end was cut by 4 bases, the J end by 2 bases, with 9 bases between. The CDR3 consists of 13 residues. Germline CDR1 and CDR2: SNHLY and FYNNEI. CDR3 amino acids: CASSAIGPYEQYF. The CDR3 DNA is TGTGCCAGCAGTGCAATAGGCCCCTACGAGCAGTACTTC.

The gene calls are TRBV30 and TRBJ1-2; possibly TRBD1 for D (6 bases). Germline V CDR1 and CDR2: GTSNPN, SVGIG (reference sequence). This CDR3 comprises 12 residues. With 3 bases removed from V and 6 bases from J, the gap between germline ends came to 11 bases. The CDR3 reads CAWRGGADGYTF. CDR3 coding DNA: TGTGCCTGGAGGGGGGGCGCGGATGGCTACACCTTC.

The chain couples TRBV11-2 to TRBJ2-1; 10 nucleotides align to TRBD1. The CDR3 is 16 amino acids. V dropped 1 base and J dropped 6; count of bases not matched to a gene: 6. Germline lookup yields CDR1 SGHAT and CDR2 FQNNGV. The CDR3 nucleotides read TGTGCCAGCAGCTTAGTGACAGGGGGCTTTCGCAATGAGCAGTTCTTC. Translating it yields CASSLVTGGFRNEQFF. Using reference TRBV11-2 and TRBJ2-1 for the parts outside the CDR3, the full variable domain is EAGVAQSPRYKIIEKRQSVAFWCNPISGHATLYWYQQILGQGPKLLIQFQNNGVVDDSQLPKDRFSAERLKGVDSTLKIQPAKLEDSAVYLCASSLVTGGFRNEQFFGPGTRLTVL.

J is TRBJ1-1 and V is TRBV5-8, with 9 bases lining up with TRBD1. CDR3 length: 16 residues. V dropped 4 bases and J dropped 3; count of bases not matched to a gene: 10. The germline gives CDR1 SGHTS, CDR2 YDEGEE. CDR3 sequence reads: CASSLRLGQGDTEAFF. DNA for the CDR3: TGTGCCAGCAGCCTCCGCCTGGGACAGGGCGACACTGAAGCTTTCTTT.

This chain links TRBV6-2 or TRBV6-3 with TRBJ2-1; 10 positions agree with TRBD2. With V trimmed by 2 bases and J by 3 bases, 4 bases remained unmatched. This CDR3 has 16 residues. Germline assignment: CDR1 MNHEY and CDR2 SVGEGT. CDR3 residues: CASSYVGLAVYNEQFF. CDR3 DNA sequence: TGTGCCAGCAGTTACGTCGGACTAGCGGTCTACAATGAGCAGTTCTTC.

This chain connects TRBV6-5 to TRBJ1-2; TRBD1 aligns across 9 bases. CDR3 size: 15 residues. CDR1 is MNHEY and CDR2 is SVGAGI in the germline V gene. The J segment lost 4 bases and the V segment lost 5 bases, leaving 8 bases of the junction unmatched. This CDR3 is CASSITGGRSYGYTF. The CDR3 DNA sequence: TGTGCCAGCAGTATAACAGGGGGCAGGAGCTATGGCTACACCTTC.